Below are 17 T cell receptor beta chains sequenced from a single sample in a study of control samples from healthy donors and cancer patients. Profiling relied on immunoSEQ multiplex PCR, and the TCRdb table lists in-frame clones only, not all of them. Of 150,000 to 200,000 clones in the sample, approximately 94% were seen once. The sample was blood. The source of these receptors is a woman between 18 and 30 years old in good health.

The V gene is TRBV28, the J gene TRBJ1-5, with D possibly being TRBD1 (6 bases). The germline V gene encodes CDR1 MDHEN and CDR2 SYDVKM. V lost 6 bases to trimming and J lost 0 bases, with 24 bases between them. The CDR3 covers 19 residues. CDR3 bases: TGTGCCAGCAGCATATTCTCGAGGGGGGCCCGAAATAGCAATCAGCCCCAGCATTTT. It codes for CASSIFSRGARNSNQPQHF.

The gene calls are TRBV5-4 and TRBJ1-1, with no clear D. Germline V gives CDR1 SGHNT, CDR2 YYREEE (reference sequence). The length of the CDR3 is 13 residues. V was trimmed by 4 bases and J by 9 bases, leaving 16 bases between them. In DNA form, the CDR3 reads TGTGCCAGCAGCCTAGTGGGAGGACCTAAAGCTTTCTTT. Translation gives CASSLVGGPKAFF.

This clone was counted a single time. The gene calls are TRBV28 and TRBJ2-1, with D unclear. V lost 5 bases and J 0 bases, leaving 11 bases between the germline ends. This CDR3 region has 15 residues. Per the germline V gene, CDR1 is MDHEN and CDR2 is SYDVKM. The CDR3 is CASSPLPSSYNEQFF. Written as DNA, the CDR3 is TGTGCCAGCAGTCCCCTTCCGAGCTCCTACAATGAGCAGTTCTTC.

The chain carries TRBV7-8 and TRBJ2-1; D unclear. Germline-derived CDR1 and CDR2 are SGHVS and FQNEAQ. CDR3 size: 15 residues. The V end was cut by 3 bases, the J end by 5 bases, with 14 bases between. CDR3 loop: CASSFRALRDNEQFF. CDR3 sequence (DNA): TGTGCCAGCAGCTTCCGGGCCCTGAGAGACAATGAGCAGTTCTTC.

Remarks on this clone: This sample includes further DNA sequences coding for the same CDR3. The chain links TRBV28 to TRBJ1-2; unclear D gene. The CDR3 spans 12 residues. V lost 2 bases and J 4 bases, leaving 5 bases between the germline ends. CDR1 is MDHEN, CDR2 SYDVKM, per germline. Written as DNA, the CDR3 is TGTGCCAGCAGTTTAGGCGGCTATGGCTACACCTTC. Translated, it gives CASSLGGYGYTF.

The chain carries TRBV5-1 and TRBJ1-4; a weak D match, TRBD1 (6 bases). The CDR3 consists of 15 residues. Germline V CDR1 and CDR2: SGHRS, YFSETQ. V was shortened by 0 bases and J by 3 bases, with 9 bases between the two germline ends. The CDR3: CASSLEGGSNEKLFF. The DNA for the CDR3 is TGCGCCAGCAGCTTGGAGGGGGGGTCTAATGAAAAACTGTTTTTT.

The V gene is TRBV7-2, the J gene TRBJ2-2; D gene unclear. V was clipped by 1 base and J by 3 bases, with 6 bases between them. The germline gives CDR1 SGHTA, CDR2 FQGNSA. This CDR3 has 14 amino acids. The CDR3 here is CASSLVTDTGELFF. The CDR3 DNA is TGTGCCAGCAGCTTAGTTACAGACACCGGGGAGCTGTTTTTT.

This clone was recorded a few times. The chain is built from TRBV2 and TRBJ2-4; TRBD1 or TRBD2 may be the D gene (6 bases each). This CDR3 is 14 amino acids long. CDR1 SNHLY and CDR2 FYNNEI come from the germline V gene. The V and J ends lost 5 bases and 8 bases respectively, with 16 bases between them. CDR3 DNA sequence: TGTGCCAGCAGTTCCGGTTTTAGGGGGGACATTCAGTACTTC. Its translation is CASSSGFRGDIQYF.

The chain employs TRBV5-6 and TRBJ1-5; D might be TRBD1 (5 bases). The germline V and J ends were trimmed by 3 bases and 7 bases, with 8 bases remaining between them. The CDR3 spans 12 residues. Per the germline V gene, CDR1 is SGHDT and CDR2 is YYEEEE. The CDR3: CASSWGAQPQHF. DNA for the CDR3: TGTGCCAGCAGCTGGGGCGCCCAGCCCCAGCATTTT. Supplemented by reference TRBV5-6 and TRBJ1-5, the full variable domain reads DAGVTQSPTHLIKTRGQQVTLRCSPKSGHDTVSWYQQALGQGPQFIFQYYEEEERQRGNFPDRFSGHQFPNYSSELNVNALLLGDSALYLCASSWGAQPQHFGDGTRLSIL.

The CDR3 loop is CAIKLPRKTHGYTF. CDR3 sequence (DNA): TGTGCCATCAAGCTACCCCGGAAGACCCATGGCTACACCTTC. The V gene is TRBV27, the J gene TRBJ1-2; no clear D. In germline, CDR1 is MNHEY, CDR2 SMNVEV (reference sequence). Trimming removed 10 bases at V and 6 bases at J, with 21 bases between. The CDR3 consists of 14 residues.

This clone was counted between two and nine times. This chain uses TRBV3-1 (or the pseudogene TRBV3-2) with TRBJ1-3, with D unresolved. The germline V gene encodes CDR1 LGHDT and CDR2 YNNKEL (reference sequence). V was clipped by 2 bases and J by 7 bases, with 6 bases between them. This CDR3 region has 12 residues. The CDR3 DNA reads TGTGCCAGCAGCCAACTTGTGAACACCATATATTTT. It specifies CASSQLVNTIYF.

CDR3 protein: CASSLGYSNQPQHF. CDR3 coding DNA: TGTGCCAGTAGCTTGGGTTATAGCAATCAGCCCCAGCATTTT. The chain is built from TRBV19 and TRBJ1-5; no reliable D call. CDR3 length: 14 amino acids. Germline assignment: CDR1 LNHDA and CDR2 SQIVND (reference sequence). V was clipped by 6 bases and J by 0 bases, with 9 bases between them.

The rearrangement joins TRBV4-1 to TRBJ1-5; D is possibly TRBD1 (5 bases). V shed 0 bases and J shed 9 bases, with 18 bases lying between them. The CDR3 has 16 amino acids. CDR1 is MGHRA and CDR2 is YSYEKL in the germline V gene. The CDR3 DNA is TGCGCCAGCAGCCAAGATCGAGACGGGGGATTCTGGCCCCAGCATTTT. Protein: CASSQDRDGGFWPQHF.

This clone was detected once. This sequence joins TRBV7-6 and TRBJ2-5; TRBD2 aligns across 7 bases. CDR3 size: 15 residues. The germline V gene has CDR1 SGHVS and CDR2 FNYEAQ. Trimming removed 3 bases from V and 5 bases from J; junction bases left unmatched: 9. DNA for the CDR3: TGTGCCAGCAGCTTGGCGTGGGGGAGGGGCGAGACCCAGTACTTC. Its protein is CASSLAWGRGETQYF.

The chain has TRBV10-3 and TRBJ1-1, with 7 bases lining up with TRBD1. From germline, CDR1 is ENHRY and CDR2 SYGVKD. The CDR3 extends over 13 amino acids. J was trimmed by 0 bases and V by 9 bases; bases with no gene match: 4. CDR3 loop: CAMAQGLNTEAFF. The DNA of the CDR3 is TGTGCCATGGCACAGGGGCTGAACACTGAAGCTTTCTTT.

The sample holds one count of this clone. V and J are TRBV15 and TRBJ1-2; possible D gene TRBD1, 6 bases. Germline CDR1 reads LNHNV; CDR2 reads YYDKDF (reference sequence). CDR3 length: 15 amino acids. Trimming stripped 4 bases from V and 5 bases from J, with 17 bases between. CDR3 DNA: TGTGCCACCAGCACCGCAAGGGGGTTCGTTTATGGCTACACCTTC. Translation: CATSTARGFVYGYTF.

The chain employs TRBV3-1 (or the pseudogene TRBV3-2) and TRBJ2-7, with a tentative D call TRBD1 (6 bases). The CDR3 is 12 residues long. V was shortened by 2 bases and J by 4 bases, with 6 bases between the two germline ends. Germline CDR1 reads LGHDT; CDR2 reads YNNKEL (reference sequence). DNA of the CDR3: TGTGCCAGCAGCCAAACAGGGTACGAGCAGTACTTC. Its protein product is CASSQTGYEQYF.